The entry below gives a single T cell receptor beta chain sequence along with its context. This clone was seen only once. Its cognate antigen has yet to be identified. The input lacks base qualities; no much larger clone sits a single base away. These data come from a study of blood T cell repertoires in COVID-19 (dated by TCRdb to about 2020). Regarding the study in general: Collaborator samples came from the United States, Italy and Spain and covered acute and convalescent phases of COVID-19. The repertoires were released in a freely available public database intended as a resource for research on the immune response to SARS-CoV-2. The prospective study material was composed of cDNA or gDNA derived from T cells, B-cell-depleted T cells, or PBMCs. The dataset comprised deeply sampled blood TCRbeta repertoires from subjects exposed to, actively infected with, or recovered from COVID-19. The samples were drawn from the first 160 participants of the ongoing ImmuneRACE study and from over a thousand subjects provided by 6 global collaborators. Nearly every sample came with metadata listing a de-identified subject ID, COVID-19 status, age in years and sex. HLA class I and class II types, where available, came from metadata supplied by the sample provider rather than from assay-based typing.

TCRbeta CDR3 regions were amplified from genomic DNA by means of the immunoSEQ Assay, a bias-controlled multiplex PCR. Per the authors' processing: The number of nucleated cells in each sample was estimated from the amplification of reference gene primers within the assay. To quantify the absolute abundance of each unique TCRbeta CDR3 rearrangement, sequence reads were collapsed and filtered. For each sample, productive Simpson clonality was calculated as the square root of Simpson's diversity index over productive rearrangements. Entries here come from immuneACCESS through TCRdb and include only in-frame sequences with V and J called. Some clones fail to appear in such tables; in the studies checked, an unresolved V gene covers under half of the shortfall, and the cause of the remainder is unknown. That table supplies the V and J calls and clone size; D and trimming were determined from the DNA. The sample table records about 74,000 clones; roughly nine tenths of these occur just once. In total, the top ten clones hold around 1.6% of the sample.

From cysteine to phenylalanine, the CDR3 is 14 amino acids long. Just the 42-base CDR3 DNA is kept, in frame starting at base 1. The germline V gene yields SGHTA for CDR1 and FQGTGA for CDR2. At the junction V is shortened by 5 bases and J by 6 bases; bases outside the gene matches: 5. The collaborating institutions used their own protocols to collect whole blood in K2EDTA tubes. Collaborator samples were shipped for TCRbeta analysis as frozen whole blood, isolated PBMCs, or DNA extracted from either sample type. What the study reported, not specific to this receptor: The amount of clinical and demographic metadata varied by source and participant and was provided uncurated.

This clonotype was obtained from a man aged 50-59 years with acute or convalescent COVID-19. Recombination joined TRBV7-3 with TRBJ2-2; 8 central bases correspond to TRBD1. Sequencing used peripheral blood. The CDR3 amino acid sequence is: CASSRTGSAGELFF. The DNA is as follows: TGTGCCAGCAGCCGGACAGGGTCCGCCGGGGAGCTGTTTTTT.